This TCR beta chain is drawn from a study of cytomegalovirus exposure and HLA in healthy donors. This CDR3 has 12 residues. The V gene's germline CDR1 is SEHNR and CDR2 FQNEAQ (reference sequence). This clone was picked up one time. The antigen is not known. A junction boundary mismatches the germline segment, possibly from a read error. The PCR was carried out with 60 Vbeta primers and 13 Jbeta primers. Produced via immunoSEQ multiplex PCR; TCRdb's table is partial and in-frame only. The table lists roughly 130,000 clones, about 80% of them singletons. Study results and caveats: Presence/absence comparisons presumed near-even sequencing depth among donors.

The sequencing input was PBMCs. This sequence joins TRBV7-9 and TRBJ2-7, with D possibly TRBD1 on 5 matching bases. This receptor was taken from a male donor in good health and CMV-seropositive. The chain's CDR3 is CSSFDSSYEQYF. CDR3 in DNA: TGTTCCAGCTTTGACAGCTCCTACGAGCAGTACTTC. Together with reference TRBV7-9 and TRBJ2-7, the CDR3 gives the full variable domain: DTGVSQNPRHKITKRGQNVTFRCDPISEHNRLYWYRQTLGQGPEFLTYFQNEAQLEKSRLLSDRFSAERPKGSFSTLEIQRTEQGDSAMYLCSSFDSSYEQYFGPGTRLTVT.